This T cell receptor (beta chain) was retrieved from a study of T cells in Graves' hyperthyroidism and ophthalmopathy. Overall study context: At the time of initial diagnosis and before any treatment, peripheral blood was collected.

In its sample, this clonotype was seen many times. Hyperthyroidism of Graves' type that showed no ophthalmopathy progression within 18 months was stable. Researchers took RNA transcripts and amplified the TCR beta CDR3 regions from them. Using the HTBI primer set, a first-round RT-PCR was run on the TCR CDR3. Each CDR3 protein gets one entry after TCRdb re-called the multiplex PCR reads with MiXCR. Among about 420,000 distinct CDR3 sequences listed, 15% to 18% were seen once. Losses at the gene ends were 1 base for V and 1 base for J; bases not matched to a gene: 6. Germline CDR1 reads SGHTA; CDR2 reads FQGNSA. The CDR3 runs to 17 residues.

This clonotype was obtained from a woman between 18 and 29 years old with Graves' hyperthyroidism. J is TRBJ2-1 and V is TRBV7-2, with 8 positions matching TRBD2. The material sequenced was blood. In DNA form, the CDR3 reads TGTGCCAGCAGCTTAGTAGGTAGCGGGAAATCCTACAATGAGCAGTTCTTC. It encodes CASSLVGSGKSYNEQFF.